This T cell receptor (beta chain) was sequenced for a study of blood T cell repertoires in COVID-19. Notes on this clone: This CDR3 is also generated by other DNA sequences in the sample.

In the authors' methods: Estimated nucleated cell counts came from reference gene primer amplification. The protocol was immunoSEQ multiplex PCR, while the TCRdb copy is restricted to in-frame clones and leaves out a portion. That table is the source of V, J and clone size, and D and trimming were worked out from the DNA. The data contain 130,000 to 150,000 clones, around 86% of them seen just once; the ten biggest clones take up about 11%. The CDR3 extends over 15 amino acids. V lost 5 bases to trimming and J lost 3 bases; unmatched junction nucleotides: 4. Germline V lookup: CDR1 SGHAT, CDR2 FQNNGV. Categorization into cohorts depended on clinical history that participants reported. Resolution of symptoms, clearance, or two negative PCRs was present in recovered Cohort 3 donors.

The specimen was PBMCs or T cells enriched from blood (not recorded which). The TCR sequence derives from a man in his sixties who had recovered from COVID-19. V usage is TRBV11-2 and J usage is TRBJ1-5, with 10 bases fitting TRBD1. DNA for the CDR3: TGTGCCAGCAGCCAGGGACAGGGGCCCAATCAGCCCCAGCATTTT. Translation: CASSQGQGPNQPQHF.